This T cell receptor (beta chain) comes out of a study of cytomegalovirus exposure and HLA in healthy donors. Study results and limitations: The authors considered a cluster of highly shared sequence variants likely to be a sequencing artifact. At a 0.05 false discovery rate, a later analysis found 15,000 to 20,000 TCR beta sequences to be associated with HLA alleles. As a later analysis revealed, the rate of TCR association differed by HLA locus, with DRB1 most and HLA-C fewest.

Amplification used 60 Vbeta primers and 13 Jbeta primers. Only in-frame clones appear in the TCRdb table, and some are missing; sequencing was by immunoSEQ multiplex PCR. This sample has approximately 89,000 clones, with 76% found just once. V was pared by 5 bases and J by 2 bases, with 7 bases of the junction left unmatched. CDR3 length: 16 residues. In germline, CDR1 is SGHAT, CDR2 FQNNGV. Regarding this clone: The target antigen is unknown.

This receptor was taken from a male donor in good health and CMV-seronegative. Sequences were obtained from PBMCs. This rearrangement joins TRBV11-2 to TRBJ2-2; 8 bases map to TRBD1. The CDR3 DNA reads as TGTGCCAGCAGCCGATACAGGGGGGAAAACACCGGGGAGCTGTTTTTT. Translation: CASSRYRGENTGELFF.